This TCR beta chain was identified during a study of immune heterogeneity within non-small cell lung tumors. Template was bulk tumor genomic DNA, roughly 650 ng per sample. Several biopsies per primary tumor, spaced far apart, were taken during surgery. Undergoing curative surgery were patients whose non-small cell lung cancer was untreated and newly diagnosed. It was a multiplex PCR that amplified TCR beta CDR3, with 32 V and 13 J primers. MiXCR, applied by TCRdb to the multiplex PCR reads, yields one record per CDR3 protein. The table shows approximately 11,000 distinct CDR3 sequences, with approximately 20% occurring only once. This clonotype was seen a few times. Germline loops: CDR1 SGHAT, CDR2 FQNNGV. The V gene end was trimmed by 5 bases and the J gene end by 2 bases; junction bases not matched to a gene: 4. The CDR3 spans 14 residues.

What was sequenced was lung tumor tissue. The clonotype originates from a man aged 60-69 years with non-small cell lung cancer. The gene calls are TRBV11-2 and TRBJ2-5; 8 bases line up with TRBD2. The CDR3 here is CASSPGGGQETQYF. The CDR3 bases are TGTGCCAGCAGCCCCGGGGGGGGGCAAGAGACCCAGTACTTC.